The T cell receptor beta chain described here comes from a study of human T cells and chemical hapten exposure. Findings of the study overall: Following DPC sensitization, TCRs present above 1 in 1000 frequency showed no change.

Specified time point: healthy volunteer bleed at 2 weeks. Blood, whole and unfractionated, served as the source for total RNA extraction. Trimming at V came to 6 bases and at J to 0 bases, leaving 6 bases not matched to a gene. This CDR3 has 15 residues. Germline values: CDR1 SQVTM, CDR2 ANQGSEA. The study used a library that attached unique molecular identifiers to individual cDNA molecules. Original processing notes: From approximately 20,000 to 700,000 TCRs were found per sample, with a median of approximately 96,000. Each CDR3 protein is one row after TCRdb ran MiXCR on the RACE reads. The V and J calls, along with clone size, are taken from TCRdb and not from the paper's own processing. The sample includes about 41,000 distinct CDR3 sequences, roughly 4.2% of them seen just once. Many counts were recorded for this clonotype. Its specificity is not known.

The rearrangement links TRBV29-1 to TRBJ2-2, with 8 nucleotides matching TRBD2. The TCR was taken from a human donor in good health. Some clones in this sample may be carry-over from other donors' samples. Sequenced: whole blood. Here the CDR3 reads CSVATSGANTGELFF. The DNA for the CDR3 is TGCAGCGTCGCTACTAGCGGCGCGAACACCGGGGAGCTGTTTTTT.